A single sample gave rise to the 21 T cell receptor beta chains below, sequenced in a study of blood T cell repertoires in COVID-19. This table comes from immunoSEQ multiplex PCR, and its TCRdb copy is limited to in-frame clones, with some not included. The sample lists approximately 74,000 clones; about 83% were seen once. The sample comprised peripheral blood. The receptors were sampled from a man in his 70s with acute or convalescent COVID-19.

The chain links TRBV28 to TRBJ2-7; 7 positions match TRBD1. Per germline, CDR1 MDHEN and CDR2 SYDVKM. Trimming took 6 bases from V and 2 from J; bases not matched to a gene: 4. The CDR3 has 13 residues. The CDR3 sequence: CASRSDRTYEQYF. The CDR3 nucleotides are TGTGCCAGCAGATCGGACAGGACCTACGAGCAGTACTTC.

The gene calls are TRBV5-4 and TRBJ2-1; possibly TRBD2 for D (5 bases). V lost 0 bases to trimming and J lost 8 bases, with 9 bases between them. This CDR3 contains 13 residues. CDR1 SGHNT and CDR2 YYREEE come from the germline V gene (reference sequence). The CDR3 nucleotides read TGTGCCAGCAGCTTGGTCTGGGGAGATGAGCAGTTCTTC. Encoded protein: CASSLVWGDEQFF.

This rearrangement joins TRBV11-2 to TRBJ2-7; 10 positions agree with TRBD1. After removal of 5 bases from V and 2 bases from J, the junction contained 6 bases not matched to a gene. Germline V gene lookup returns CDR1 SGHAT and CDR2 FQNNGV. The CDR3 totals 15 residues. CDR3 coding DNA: TGTGCCAGCAGCCTCCTGACAGGGGGCCCCTACGAGCAGTACTTC. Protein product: CASSLLTGGPYEQYF.

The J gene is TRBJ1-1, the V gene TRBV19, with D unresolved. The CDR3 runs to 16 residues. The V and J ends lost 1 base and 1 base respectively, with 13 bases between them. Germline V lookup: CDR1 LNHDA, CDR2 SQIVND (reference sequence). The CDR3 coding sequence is TGTGCCAGTAGTATAGTACGTACCGCCGGGAACACTGAAGCTTTCTTT. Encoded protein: CASSIVRTAGNTEAFF.

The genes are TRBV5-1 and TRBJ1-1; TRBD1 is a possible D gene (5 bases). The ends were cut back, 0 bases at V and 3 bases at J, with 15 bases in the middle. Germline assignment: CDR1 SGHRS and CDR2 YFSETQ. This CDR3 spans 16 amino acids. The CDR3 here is CASSLGIVGGYTEAFF. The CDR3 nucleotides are TGCGCCAGCAGCTTGGGAATAGTGGGGGGGTACACTGAAGCTTTCTTT.

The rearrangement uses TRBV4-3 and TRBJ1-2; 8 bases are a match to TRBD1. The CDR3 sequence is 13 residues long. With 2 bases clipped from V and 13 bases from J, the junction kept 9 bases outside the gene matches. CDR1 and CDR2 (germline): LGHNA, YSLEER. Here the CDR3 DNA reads TGCGCCAGCAGCCAAACGACAGGGGTTACTTCCACCTTC. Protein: CASSQTTGVTSTF.

CDR3 nucleotides: TGTGCCACCAGCAGACGGTCCCAACAGGGAAACTATGGCTACACCTTC. Amino acid sequence: CATSRRSQQGNYGYTF. This chain uses TRBV15 with TRBJ1-2; D might be TRBD1 (6 bases). The CDR3 runs 16 residues. Trimming took 2 bases from V and 2 from J, leaving 15 bases between them. Germline CDR1 and CDR2: LNHNV and YYDKDF (reference sequence).

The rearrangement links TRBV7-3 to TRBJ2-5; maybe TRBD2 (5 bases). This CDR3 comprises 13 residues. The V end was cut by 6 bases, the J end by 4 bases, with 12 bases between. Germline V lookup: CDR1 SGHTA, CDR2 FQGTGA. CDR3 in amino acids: CASSRGGSETQYF. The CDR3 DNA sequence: TGTGCCAGCAGTCGTGGCGGGTCAGAGACCCAGTACTTC.

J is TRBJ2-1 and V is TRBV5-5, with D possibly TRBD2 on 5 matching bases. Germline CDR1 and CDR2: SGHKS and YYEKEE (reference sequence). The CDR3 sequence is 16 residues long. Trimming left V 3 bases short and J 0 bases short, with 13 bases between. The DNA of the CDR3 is TGTGCCAGCAGCTCCTGGGCGGGTAGCTCCTACAATGAGCAGTTCTTC. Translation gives CASSSWAGSSYNEQFF.

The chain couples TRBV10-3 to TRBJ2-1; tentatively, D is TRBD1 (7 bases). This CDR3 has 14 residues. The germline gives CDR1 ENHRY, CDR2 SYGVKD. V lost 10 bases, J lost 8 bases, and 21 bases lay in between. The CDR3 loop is CATGGGQALDEQFF. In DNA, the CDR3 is TGTGCCACTGGGGGAGGACAGGCCCTCGATGAGCAGTTCTTC.

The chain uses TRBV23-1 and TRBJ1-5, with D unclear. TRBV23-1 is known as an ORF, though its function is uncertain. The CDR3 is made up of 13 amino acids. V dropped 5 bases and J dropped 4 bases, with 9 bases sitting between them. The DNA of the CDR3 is TGCGCCAGCAGTGAAACAAAGAATCAGCCCCAGCATTTT. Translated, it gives CASSETKNQPQHF.

The DNA of the CDR3 is TGTGCCAGCAGCTTGGCCCCCCGCCAGGACACTGAAGCTTTCTTT. This translates into CASSLAPRQDTEAFF. The gene calls are TRBV5-4 and TRBJ1-1; D unclear. The CDR3 length is 15 residues. Germline values: CDR1 SGHNT, CDR2 YYREEE (reference sequence). Trimming cost V 0 bases and J 3 bases, with 12 bases left between them.

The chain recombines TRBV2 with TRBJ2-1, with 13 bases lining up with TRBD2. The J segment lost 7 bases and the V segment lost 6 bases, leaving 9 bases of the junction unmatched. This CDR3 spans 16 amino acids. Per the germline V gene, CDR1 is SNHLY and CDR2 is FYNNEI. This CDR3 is CASRGTSGESRNEQFF. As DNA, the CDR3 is TGTGCCAGCAGGGGGACTAGCGGGGAGTCTAGGAATGAGCAGTTCTTC.

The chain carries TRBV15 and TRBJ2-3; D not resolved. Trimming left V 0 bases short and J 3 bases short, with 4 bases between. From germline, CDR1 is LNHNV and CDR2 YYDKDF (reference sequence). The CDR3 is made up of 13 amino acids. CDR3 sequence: CATSRDLTDTQYF. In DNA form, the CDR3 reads TGTGCCACCAGCAGAGATCTGACAGATACGCAGTATTTT.

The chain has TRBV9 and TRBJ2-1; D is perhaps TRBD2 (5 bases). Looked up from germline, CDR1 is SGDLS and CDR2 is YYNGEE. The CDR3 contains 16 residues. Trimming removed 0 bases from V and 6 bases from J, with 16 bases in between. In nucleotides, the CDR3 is TGTGCCAGCAGCGTAGCTACATACGGGGAGAGCAATGAGCAGTTCTTC. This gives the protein CASSVATYGESNEQFF.

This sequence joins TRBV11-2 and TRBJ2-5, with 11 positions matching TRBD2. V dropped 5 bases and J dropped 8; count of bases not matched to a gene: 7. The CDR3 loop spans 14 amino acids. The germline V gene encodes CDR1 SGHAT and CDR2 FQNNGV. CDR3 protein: CASSLSGRASTQYF. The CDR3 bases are TGTGCCAGCAGCCTTAGCGGGAGGGCCTCAACCCAGTACTTC.

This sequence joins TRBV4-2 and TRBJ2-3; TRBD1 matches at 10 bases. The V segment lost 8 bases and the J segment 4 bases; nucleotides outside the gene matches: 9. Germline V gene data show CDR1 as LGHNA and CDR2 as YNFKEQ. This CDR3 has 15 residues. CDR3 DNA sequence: TGTGCCAGCGGAACCGGGACAGGGGTCGCAGATACGCAGTATTTT. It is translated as CASGTGTGVADTQYF.

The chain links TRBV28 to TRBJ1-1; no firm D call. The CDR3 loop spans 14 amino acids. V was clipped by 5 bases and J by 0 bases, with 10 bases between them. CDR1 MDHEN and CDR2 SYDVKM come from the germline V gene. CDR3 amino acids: CASSTSPLNTEAFF. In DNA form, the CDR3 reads TGTGCCAGCAGTACTTCTCCTTTGAACACTGAAGCTTTCTTT.

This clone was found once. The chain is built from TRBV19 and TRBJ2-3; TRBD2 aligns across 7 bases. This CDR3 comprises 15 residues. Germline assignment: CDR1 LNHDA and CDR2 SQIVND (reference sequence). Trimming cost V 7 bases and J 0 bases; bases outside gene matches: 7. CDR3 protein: CASTMGLPSTDTQYF. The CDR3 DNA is TGTGCCAGTACCATGGGACTACCTAGCACAGATACGCAGTATTTT.

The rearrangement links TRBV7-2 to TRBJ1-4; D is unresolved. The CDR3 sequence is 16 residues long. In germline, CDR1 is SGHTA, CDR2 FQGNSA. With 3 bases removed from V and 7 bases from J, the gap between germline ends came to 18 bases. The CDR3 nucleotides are TGTGCCAGCAGCTTGTCCCTCGGGGTCTTAGGTGAAAAACTGTTTTTT. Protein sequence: CASSLSLGVLGEKLFF.

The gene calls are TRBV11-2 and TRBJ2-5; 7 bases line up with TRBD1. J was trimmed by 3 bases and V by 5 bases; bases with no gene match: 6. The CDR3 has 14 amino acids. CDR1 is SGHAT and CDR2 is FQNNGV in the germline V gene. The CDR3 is CASSPRTGKETQYF. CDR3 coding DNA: TGTGCCAGCAGCCCAAGGACAGGAAAAGAGACCCAGTACTTC. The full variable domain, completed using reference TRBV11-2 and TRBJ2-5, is EAGVAQSPRYKIIEKRQSVAFWCNPISGHATLYWYQQILGQGPKLLIQFQNNGVVDDSQLPKDRFSAERLKGVDSTLKIQPAKLEDSAVYLCASSPRTGKETQYFGPGTRLLVL.